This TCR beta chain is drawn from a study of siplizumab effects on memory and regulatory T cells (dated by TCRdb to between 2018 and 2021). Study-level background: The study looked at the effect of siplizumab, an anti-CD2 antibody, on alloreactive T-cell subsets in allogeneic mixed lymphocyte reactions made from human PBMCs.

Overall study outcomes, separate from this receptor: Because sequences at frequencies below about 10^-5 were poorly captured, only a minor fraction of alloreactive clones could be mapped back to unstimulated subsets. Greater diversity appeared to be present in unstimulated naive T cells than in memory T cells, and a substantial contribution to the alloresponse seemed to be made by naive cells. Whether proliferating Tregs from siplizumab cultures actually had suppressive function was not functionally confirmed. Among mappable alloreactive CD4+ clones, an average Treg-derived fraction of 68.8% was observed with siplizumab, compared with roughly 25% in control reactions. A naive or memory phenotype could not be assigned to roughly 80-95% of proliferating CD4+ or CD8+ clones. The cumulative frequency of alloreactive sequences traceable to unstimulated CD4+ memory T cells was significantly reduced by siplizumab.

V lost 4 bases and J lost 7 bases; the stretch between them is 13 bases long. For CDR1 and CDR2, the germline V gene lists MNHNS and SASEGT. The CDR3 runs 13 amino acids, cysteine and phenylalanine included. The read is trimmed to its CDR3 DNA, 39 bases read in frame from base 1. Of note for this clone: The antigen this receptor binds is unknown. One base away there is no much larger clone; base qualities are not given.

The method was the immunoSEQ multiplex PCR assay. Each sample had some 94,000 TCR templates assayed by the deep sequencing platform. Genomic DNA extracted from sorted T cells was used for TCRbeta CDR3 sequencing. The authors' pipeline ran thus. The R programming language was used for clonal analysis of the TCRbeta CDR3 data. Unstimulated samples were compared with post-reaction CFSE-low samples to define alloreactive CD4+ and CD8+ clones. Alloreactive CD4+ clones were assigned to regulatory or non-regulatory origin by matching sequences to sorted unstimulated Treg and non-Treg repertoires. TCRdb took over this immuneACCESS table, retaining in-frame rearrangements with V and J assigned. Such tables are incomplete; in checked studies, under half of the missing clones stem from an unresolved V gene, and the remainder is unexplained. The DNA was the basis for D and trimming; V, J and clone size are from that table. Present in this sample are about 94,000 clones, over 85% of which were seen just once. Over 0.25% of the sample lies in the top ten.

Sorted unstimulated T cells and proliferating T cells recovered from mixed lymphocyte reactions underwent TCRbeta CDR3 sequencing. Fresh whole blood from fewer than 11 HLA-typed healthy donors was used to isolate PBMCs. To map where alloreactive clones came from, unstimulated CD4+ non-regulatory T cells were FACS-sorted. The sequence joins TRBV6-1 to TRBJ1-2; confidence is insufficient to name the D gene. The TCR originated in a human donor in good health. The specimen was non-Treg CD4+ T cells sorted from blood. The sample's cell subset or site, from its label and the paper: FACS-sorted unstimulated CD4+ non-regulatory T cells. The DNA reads TGTGCCAGCAGTGGCCCAGCTTGGCCTGGCTACACCTTC. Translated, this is CASSGPAWPGYTF.